Listed here are 30 T cell receptor beta chains from one sample, sequenced in a study of blood T cell repertoires in COVID-19. TCRdb's table, derived via immunoSEQ multiplex PCR, lists solely in-frame clones and lacks some. Of around 250,000 clones in the sample, nearly 90% were seen once. Input material: peripheral blood. These TCRs come from a woman between 55 and 75 years old with COVID-19, enrolled during active disease.

The chain joins TRBV6-2 or TRBV6-3 to TRBJ2-3; 8 bases line up with TRBD1. Germline CDR1 reads MNHEY; CDR2 reads SVGEGT. The CDR3 has 15 amino acids. Germline trimming cut 5 bases from V and 2 bases from J; bases unmatched to any gene: 6. CDR3 DNA sequence: TGTGCCAGCAGTAACCGGGACAGGTCCACAGATACGCAGTATTTT. Its protein is CASSNRDRSTDTQYF.

The rearrangement links TRBV27 to TRBJ1-5, with unresolved D. The V end lost 8 bases, the J end lost 0 bases, and 14 bases lay between the germline ends. The V gene's germline CDR1 is MNHEY and CDR2 SMNVEV (reference sequence). CDR3 length equals 15 residues. Here the CDR3 reads CASSTPENSNQPQHF. The CDR3 coding sequence is TGTGCCAGCTCGACACCCGAGAATAGCAATCAGCCCCAGCATTTT.

This clone came up once. The chain joins TRBV5-4 to TRBJ2-5, with 8 bases that match TRBD2. This CDR3 has 15 residues. CDR1 SGHNT and CDR2 YYREEE come from the germline V gene (reference sequence). Trimming cost V 4 bases and J 5 bases; bases outside gene matches: 10. The CDR3 protein is CASSLPGGAGETQYF. In DNA, the CDR3 is TGTGCCAGCAGCCTCCCCGGGGGGGCCGGTGAGACCCAGTACTTC.

Only one count was recorded for this clone. The chain recombines TRBV7-2 with TRBJ2-1, with D possibly matching TRBD1 (5 bases). Looked up from germline, CDR1 is SGHTA and CDR2 is FQGNSA. V was pared by 2 bases and J by 5 bases, with 13 bases between. This CDR3 has 15 amino acids. The CDR3 loop is CASSLLKGRDNEQFF. The CDR3 DNA is TGTGCCAGCAGCTTACTTAAGGGCAGGGACAATGAGCAGTTCTTC.

The CDR3 DNA sequence: TGTGCCAGCAGCCCGACGGGGGGCGGGTCACCCCTCCACTTT. Its translation: CASSPTGGGSPLHF. The gene calls are TRBV3-1 (or the pseudogene TRBV3-2) and TRBJ1-6; perhaps TRBD1 as D (6 bases). The CDR3 covers 14 residues. Trimming left V 4 bases short and J 10 bases short, with 14 bases between. Germline V gives CDR1 LGHDT, CDR2 YNNKEL (reference sequence).

J is TRBJ2-7 and V is TRBV2, with 13 bases identical to TRBD2. Germline-derived CDR1 and CDR2 are SNHLY and FYNNEI. This CDR3 region has 16 residues. Unmatched junction bases numbered 11, after V lost 6 bases and J lost 6 bases. CDR3 sequence (DNA): TGTGCCAGCAGGGATTTACTAGCGGGGGGGCCGCGCGAGCAGTACTTC. Encoded protein: CASRDLLAGGPREQYF.

The chain links TRBV10-3 to TRBJ2-3, with TRBD2 identical over 9 bases. After removal of 4 bases from V and 2 bases from J, the junction contained 10 bases not matched to a gene. CDR1 and CDR2 (germline): ENHRY, SYGVKD. The CDR3 sequence is 17 residues long. The CDR3 is CAISVGAGGPDTDTQYF. CDR3 bases: TGTGCCATCAGTGTAGGGGCGGGGGGGCCGGACACAGATACGCAGTATTTT.

The chain recombines TRBV9 with TRBJ1-5; TRBD1 is a possible D gene (6 bases). With 3 bases removed from V and 3 bases from J, the gap between germline ends came to 13 bases. The CDR3 has 15 residues. Germline CDR1 SGDLS, CDR2 YYNGEE. The CDR3 nucleotides are TGTGCCAGCAGCGAGGGTGCAGGGGTCAATCAGCCCCAGCATTTT. It codes for CASSEGAGVNQPQHF.

V usage is TRBV21-1 and J usage is TRBJ2-1; the table names TRBD2, a call not compared with the DNA. TRBV21-1 is marked as a pseudogene. The CDR3 is 15 amino acids. The chain's CDR3 is CASSTRDSQYNEQFF. The CDR3 DNA reads TGTGCCAGCAGCACGCGGGACTCGCAGTACAATGAGCAGTTCTTC.

In its sample, this clone was seen a few times. This chain links TRBV7-9 with TRBJ2-1, with D possibly TRBD1 on 6 matching bases. The CDR3 runs 15 residues. V lost 6 bases and J lost 2, with 14 bases in between. CDR1 is SEHNR and CDR2 is FQNEAQ in the germline V gene (reference sequence). CDR3 nucleotides: TGTGCCAGCAGATCTGGTGGACAGCCCTACAATGAGCAGTTCTTC. Translating gives CASRSGGQPYNEQFF.

The CDR3, as DNA: TGTGCCAGCACCCCGGGACAGACTTCCTACGAGCAGTACTTC. Its protein product is CASTPGQTSYEQYF. The chain is built from TRBV27 and TRBJ2-7; 7 bases match TRBD1. The CDR3 length is 14 residues. The germline CDR1 and CDR2 sequences are MNHEY and SMNVEV (reference sequence). V lost 7 bases, J lost 1 base, and 7 bases stayed unmatched.

CDR3 in DNA: TGCGCCAGCAGGGGGACAGGGGATTTTATGGGCTACACCTTC. It encodes CASRGTGDFMGYTF. This chain joins TRBV4-1 and TRBJ1-2; TRBD1 aligns across 10 bases. This CDR3 has 14 amino acids. Germline CDR1 MGHRA, CDR2 YSYEKL. V dropped 6 bases and J dropped 8; count of bases not matched to a gene: 9.

The chain recombines TRBV4-1 with TRBJ2-1, with TRBD2 matching 9 bases. The CDR3 runs to 17 residues. Unmatched junction bases numbered 14, after V lost 8 bases and J lost 3 bases. CDR1 and CDR2 from the germline V gene are MGHRA and YSYEKL. The chain's CDR3 is CASANSIAGALYNEQFF. CDR3 nucleotide sequence: TGCGCCAGCGCGAACTCTATAGCGGGGGCACTCTACAATGAGCAGTTCTTC.

This CDR3 reads CASSAWTGGMIHTEAFF. CDR3 in DNA: TGTGCCAGCAGCGCCTGGACAGGGGGTATGATCCACACTGAAGCTTTCTTT. This sequence joins TRBV12-1 and TRBJ1-1; whether TRBD1, the table's D call, matches the DNA was not checked. TRBV12-1 represents a pseudogene. This CDR3 has 17 residues.

V gene TRBV5-6 combines with J gene TRBJ1-3; TRBD1 matches 9 bases. In germline, CDR1 is SGHDT, CDR2 YYEEEE. The trim removed 4 bases at V and 2 bases at J, leaving 4 bases unmatched. CDR3 size: 15 residues. The CDR3 spells CASSPRTGAGNTIYF. The DNA of the CDR3 is TGTGCCAGCAGCCCCAGGACAGGGGCTGGAAACACCATATATTTT.

This chain links TRBV4-3 with TRBJ1-2; 7 bases map to TRBD1. The germline CDR1 and CDR2 sequences are LGHNA and YSLEER. V lost 2 bases and J lost 8; bases outside the gene matches: 8. This CDR3 is built from 14 residues. The CDR3 loop is CASSQSRQGGGYTF. CDR3 nucleotide sequence: TGCGCCAGCAGCCAATCTCGACAGGGCGGCGGCTACACCTTC.

The CDR3 bases are TGCGCCAGCAGCCAAGATTGGGCGGGGCGGGGCTACACCTTC. It translates to CASSQDWAGRGYTF. The J gene is TRBJ1-2, the V gene TRBV4-1, with D perhaps matching TRBD1 (5 bases). Trimming removed 0 bases from V and 8 bases from J, with 13 bases in between. This CDR3 has 14 amino acids. CDR1 MGHRA and CDR2 YSYEKL come from the germline V gene.

The V call is TRBV5-5, the J call TRBJ1-2; D may be TRBD1 (5 bases). Looked up from germline, CDR1 is SGHKS and CDR2 is YYEKEE (reference sequence). V was cut by 7 bases and J by 6 bases, with 25 bases left in between. The CDR3 is 16 amino acids. CDR3 residues: CASLGQGFKGGDGYTF. The CDR3 DNA reads TGTGCCAGCTTAGGTCAGGGCTTCAAGGGTGGGGATGGCTACACCTTC.

The rearrangement uses TRBV6-5 and TRBJ1-6; perhaps TRBD1 as D (6 bases). V lost 6 bases and J 9 bases, leaving 15 bases between the germline ends. CDR1 and CDR2 (germline): MNHEY, SVGAGI. The CDR3 length is 14 residues. The CDR3 nucleotides read TGTGCCAGCAGGTCACAGGGAGGGGGTTCACCCCTCCACTTT. Its translation is CASRSQGGGSPLHF.

V gene TRBV20-1 combines with J gene TRBJ1-1; a weak D match, TRBD1 (6 bases). Germline V gene sequence: CDR1 DFQATT, CDR2 SNEGSKA (reference sequence). The CDR3 extends over 14 amino acids. Trimming pared 3 bases from V and 3 bases from J, leaving 14 bases between. CDR3 in amino acids: CSASVGGRHTEAFF. The DNA of the CDR3 is TGCAGTGCTAGTGTCGGGGGGCGCCACACTGAAGCTTTCTTT.

The V gene is TRBV10-3, the J gene TRBJ2-3; 7 bases map to TRBD1. Germline trimming cut 7 bases from V and 4 bases from J; bases unmatched to any gene: 5. The CDR3 loop spans 13 amino acids. Germline-derived CDR1 and CDR2 are ENHRY and SYGVKD. The CDR3 sequence is CAITWDSADTQYF. The CDR3 bases are TGTGCCATCACTTGGGACAGCGCAGATACGCAGTATTTT.

The gene calls are TRBV7-2 and TRBJ2-5; TRBD2 matches at 7 bases. Germline CDR1 is SGHTA and CDR2 is FQGNSA. The CDR3 has 17 residues. Trimming cost V 3 bases and J 1 base; bases outside gene matches: 11. As DNA, the CDR3 is TGTGCCAGCAGCTTGGGCCTAACGGGGGGACCCCAAGAGACCCAGTACTTC. Its translation is CASSLGLTGGPQETQYF.

This clone was recorded a few times. This CDR3 is also generated by other DNA sequences in the sample. The CDR3 sequence is CASSFSSGNTIYF. The CDR3, as DNA: TGTGCCAGCAGTTTCAGCTCTGGAAACACCATATATTTT. V and J are TRBV12-3 or TRBV12-4 and TRBJ1-3; D unclear. The CDR3 spans 13 residues. Trimming removed 3 bases from V and 0 bases from J, with 3 bases in between.

The V gene is TRBV6-2 or TRBV6-3, the J gene TRBJ1-1; 9 bases map to TRBD1. The germline V gene has CDR1 MNHEY and CDR2 SVGEGT. CDR3 length equals 15 residues. The ends lost 3 bases at V and 5 bases at J; junction bases unmatched: 7. Written as DNA, the CDR3 is TGTGCCAGCAGTTATGGGGACAGGGTCGAAACTGAAGCTTTCTTT. Translating gives CASSYGDRVETEAFF.

The table lists this clone with a few counts. The chain carries TRBV6-5 and TRBJ1-3; possible D gene TRBD1, 6 bases. The germline gives CDR1 MNHEY, CDR2 SVGAGI. V was clipped by 6 bases and J by 1 base, with 13 bases between them. The CDR3 length is 15 residues. The CDR3 sequence: CASSGQRGSGNTIYF. For the CDR3, the DNA is TGTGCCAGCAGCGGACAAAGGGGGTCTGGAAACACCATATATTTT.

The V call is TRBV3-1 (or the pseudogene TRBV3-2), the J call TRBJ1-4; D is unclear. The CDR3 runs 14 residues. V was shortened by 5 bases and J by 8 bases, with 15 bases between the two germline ends. The germline V gene has CDR1 LGHDT and CDR2 YNNKEL (reference sequence). CDR3 amino acids: CASSTQAGYEKLFF. Here the CDR3 DNA reads TGTGCCAGCAGCACCCAGGCTGGGTACGAAAAACTGTTTTTT.

The V and J genes are TRBV5-1 and TRBJ2-4; 13 bases line up with TRBD2. V lost 4 bases and J lost 7; bases outside the gene matches: 8. CDR1 and CDR2 (germline): SGHRS, YFSETQ. The CDR3 totals 16 residues. The CDR3 loop is CASSAGLAGRGNIQYF. The CDR3 bases are TGCGCCAGCAGCGCGGGACTAGCGGGGCGAGGGAACATTCAGTACTTC.

This clone was recorded once. The CDR3 region is CASSRLRVNTGELFF. Written as DNA, the CDR3 is TGTGCCAGCAGTCGGCTCAGGGTAAACACCGGGGAGCTGTTTTTT. V and J are TRBV6-2 or TRBV6-3 and TRBJ2-2, with D possibly matching TRBD1 (5 bases). Trimming stripped 5 bases from V and 2 bases from J, with 12 bases between. Germline loops: CDR1 MNHEY, CDR2 SVGEGT. This CDR3 has 15 amino acids.

V gene TRBV29-1 combines with J gene TRBJ1-2; 7 nucleotides align to TRBD1. V shed 3 bases, J shed 2 bases, and the junction held 9 bases outside the gene matches. The CDR3 is made up of 15 amino acids. The germline V gene encodes CDR1 SQVTM and CDR2 ANQGSEA. CDR3 residues: CSVEETGSPNYGYTF. The CDR3 region has the DNA TGCAGCGTTGAGGAGACAGGGTCACCCAACTATGGCTACACCTTC. The full variable domain, its missing parts supplied by reference TRBV29-1 and TRBJ1-2, is SAVISQKPSRDICQRGTSLTIQCQVDSQVTMMFWYRQQPGQSLTLIATANQGSEATYESGFVIDKFPISRPNLTFSTLTVSNMSPEDSSIYLCSVEETGSPNYGYTFGSGTRLTVV.

A word on this clone: Sequence at one end of the junction differs from germline and may be a read error. The chain has TRBV6-5 and TRBJ2-7; 7 nucleotides match TRBD1. From germline, CDR1 is MNHEY and CDR2 SVGAGI. The CDR3 is 12 amino acids. The CDR3 nucleotides are TGCTGTACAGGACAGGACGCCTACGAGCAGTACTTC. It is translated as CCTGQDAYEQYF.